This T cell receptor beta chain derives from a study of shared clonotypes between healthy human individuals. Study in general: The donor pool was made up of a couple of women and three men aged 18 to 49.

CDR1 and CDR2 (germline): SEHNR, FQNEAQ (reference sequence). The V end was cut by 3 bases, the J end by 6 bases, with 5 bases between. The CDR3 is 12 residues long. Overall study findings and caveats: Blood was the only sampled material, and tissue repertoires likely differ.

This clone was counted a single time. Its target is not known. Each sorted subset replicate got 200 ng genomic DNA, tens of thousands of genomes. Sequencing was performed with immunoSEQ multiplex PCR; in TCRdb, only in-frame clones are kept and a portion is missing. The repertoire consists of over 850,000 clones, with around 78% occurring once and the leading ten covering more than 0.45%. The chain recombines TRBV7-9 with TRBJ2-2; D not certain. The sequencing input was memory CD4+ T cells from PBMCs. Subset given: CD45RA-negative fraction. This TCR derives from a man between 18 and 29 years old in good health. Some clones in this sample may be carry-over from other donors' samples. The CDR3: CASSFSAGELFF. CDR3 sequence (DNA): TGTGCCAGCAGCTTCTCGGCCGGGGAGCTGTTTTTT.